This T cell receptor (beta chain) was obtained from a study of blood T cell repertoires in COVID-19. About the research overall: Acute and convalescent COVID-19 specimens originated in the United States, Italy and Spain. PBMCs, B-cell-depleted T cells, or T cells provided the cDNA or gDNA that made up the material.

With 2 bases clipped from V and 8 bases from J, the junction kept 6 bases outside the gene matches. The germline V gene has CDR1 KGHDR and CDR2 SFDVKD. This CDR3 has 15 amino acids. Study processing details: Reference gene primer amplification yielded estimated nucleated cell counts. Profiling relied on immunoSEQ multiplex PCR, and the TCRdb table lists in-frame clones only, not all of them. That table is the source of V, J and clone size, and D and trimming were worked out from the DNA. The table shows over 200,000 clones, with approximately 90% occurring only once. The chain joins TRBV24-1 to TRBJ2-1; 9 bases fit TRBD2. The source material was peripheral blood. This TCR derives from a man aged 55 to 70 who had recovered from COVID-19. CDR3 nucleotide sequence: TGTGCCACCAGTGATTCGAGTAGCGGGGGCTATGAGCAGTTCTTC. It codes for CATSDSSSGGYEQFF.